Listed here are 32 T cell receptor beta chains from one sample, sequenced in a study of spatial heterogeneity in lung cancer (dated by TCRdb to between 2018 and 2020). The time point label of this sample denotes: sample taken at primary tumor resection. Libraries came from 5' RACE. Sequencing relied on a NextSeq 500. Using fastp at Q25 and MiXCR, TCRdb reprocessed the public reads and kept productive beta chains. Each entry merges the rows of one CDR3 protein and shows their most common DNA and genes. Recorded for this sample are some 20,000 distinct CDR3 sequences; 3% to 3.5% of them occurred a single time. The top ten clones comprise roughly 26% of the sample. The input for sequencing was PBMCs, taken at surgery. These TCRs come from a female donor with early-stage non-small cell lung cancer.

The sample holds many counts of this clonotype. The gene calls are TRBV7-2 and TRBJ2-5; 13 nucleotides match TRBD2. Trimming took 3 bases from V and 5 from J; bases not matched to a gene: 6. Germline V CDR1 and CDR2: SGHTA, FQGNSA. The CDR3 totals 16 residues. CDR3 sequence: CASSLAGLAGEETQYF. The CDR3 nucleotides read TGTGCCAGCAGCTTGGCCGGACTAGCGGGAGAGGAGACCCAGTACTTC.

This clonotype was counted at least ten times. The V and J genes are TRBV2 and TRBJ1-3, with 7 bases fitting TRBD1. This CDR3 spans 14 amino acids. From germline, CDR1 is SNHLY and CDR2 FYNNEI. After removal of 4 bases from V and 3 bases from J, the junction contained 3 bases not matched to a gene. The CDR3 loop is CASSGRGYGNTIYF. In DNA, the CDR3 is TGTGCCAGCAGTGGCAGGGGGTATGGAAACACCATATATTTT. Supplemented by reference TRBV2 and TRBJ1-3, the full variable domain reads EPEVTQTPSHQVTQMGQEVILRCVPISNHLYFYWYRQILGQKVEFLVSFYNNEISEKSEIFDDQFSVERPDGSNFTLKIRSTKLEDSAMYFCASSGRGYGNTIYFGEGSWLTVV.

This clonotype was picked up many times. The rearrangement joins TRBV20-1 to TRBJ2-1; D unresolved. The CDR3 extends over 16 amino acids. Germline V gene lookup returns CDR1 DFQATT and CDR2 SNEGSKA (reference sequence). Deletions cut 4 bases from V and 0 bases from J, with 16 bases between. This CDR3 reads CSATTPFGSSYNEQFF. The CDR3 nucleotides read TGCAGTGCTACGACACCGTTCGGAAGCTCCTACAATGAGCAGTTCTTC.

This clonotype was counted at least ten times. The genes are TRBV20-1 and TRBJ1-1; D may be TRBD1 (5 bases). Trimming pared 1 base from V and 5 bases from J, leaving 8 bases between. This CDR3 comprises 12 residues. Germline V gene lookup returns CDR1 DFQATT and CDR2 SNEGSKA (reference sequence). The CDR3 nucleotides are TGCAGTGCTAGAGGGGGGATAACTGAAGCTTTCTTT. Translated, it gives CSARGGITEAFF.

This clonotype showed up many times. The chain combines TRBV9 with TRBJ2-2; 7 bases align to TRBD2. Germline V CDR1 and CDR2: SGDLS, YYNGEE. The CDR3 runs to 16 residues. V lost 0 bases to trimming and J lost 0 bases; unmatched junction nucleotides: 2. The CDR3 is CASSVDGLANTGELFF. DNA for the CDR3: TGTGCCAGCAGCGTAGATGGACTAGCGAACACCGGGGAGCTGTTTTTT.

This clonotype was seen at least ten times. This chain links TRBV28 with TRBJ1-5; no clear D. V lost 6 bases to trimming and J lost 6 bases, with 9 bases between them. The CDR3 totals 12 residues. Germline CDR1 and CDR2: MDHEN and SYDVKM. CDR3 region: CASSLVGQPQHF. CDR3 coding DNA: TGTGCCAGCAGCTTGGTGGGTCAGCCCCAGCATTTT.

This clonotype was recorded many times. The chain links TRBV2 to TRBJ2-3; D not certain. This CDR3 is built from 14 residues. The germline gives CDR1 SNHLY, CDR2 FYNNEI. Deletions cut 8 bases from V and 3 bases from J, with 15 bases between. CDR3 residues: CASRDEVSTDTQYF. The CDR3 region has the DNA TGTGCCAGCCGAGATGAAGTCTCAACAGATACGCAGTATTTT.

There are many counts of this clonotype. This rearrangement joins TRBV5-1 to TRBJ2-1; 7 nucleotides agree with TRBD2. Germline CDR1 reads SGHRS; CDR2 reads YFSETQ. V was pared by 0 bases and J by 7 bases, with 10 bases of the junction left unmatched. This CDR3 spans 16 amino acids. The CDR3 sequence is CASSLEGLAGVNEQFF. Here the CDR3 DNA reads TGCGCCAGCAGCTTGGAGGGTCTGGCGGGAGTTAATGAGCAGTTCTTC.

This clonotype was observed at least ten times. This chain connects TRBV2 to TRBJ1-3; D is uncertain. Germline V lookup: CDR1 SNHLY, CDR2 FYNNEI. The CDR3 has 13 amino acids. Trimming stripped 0 bases from V and 4 bases from J, with 4 bases between. As DNA, the CDR3 is TGTGCCAGCAGTGAAGCGTTCGGAAACACCATATATTTT. This gives the protein CASSEAFGNTIYF.

This clonotype was detected many times. This chain joins TRBV27 and TRBJ1-6; D unclear. V was trimmed by 3 bases and J by 7 bases, leaving 10 bases between them. Germline V CDR1 and CDR2: MNHEY, SMNVEV (reference sequence). This CDR3 spans 14 amino acids. Written as DNA, the CDR3 is TGTGCCAGCAGTTTTAAAGGACCCAATTCACCCCTCCACTTT. Its protein is CASSFKGPNSPLHF.

This clonotype was detected ten times or more. The chain joins TRBV25-1 to TRBJ1-6; D possibly corresponds to TRBD1 (5 bases). This CDR3 region has 15 residues. Trimming left V 0 bases short and J 10 bases short, with 13 bases between. CDR1 and CDR2 from the germline V gene are MGHDK and SYGVNS. CDR3 protein: CASSEYSWGESPLHF. The CDR3 DNA follows: TGTGCCAGCAGTGAATATAGCTGGGGGGAATCACCCCTCCACTTT.

In its sample, this clonotype is medium-sized. The chain joins TRBV20-1 to TRBJ2-1; D gene uncertain. The germline V and J ends were trimmed by 4 bases and 4 bases, with 14 bases remaining between them. The CDR3 length is 14 residues. Germline-derived CDR1 and CDR2 are DFQATT and SNEGSKA (reference sequence). The CDR3 loop is CSATAGDHYNEQFF. CDR3 DNA sequence: TGCAGTGCTACCGCCGGAGACCATTACAATGAGCAGTTCTTC.

This clonotype was seen repeatedly, ten times or more. The chain has TRBV27 and TRBJ2-2, with TRBD2 matching over 7 bases. This CDR3 contains 16 residues. V gave up 2 bases and J gave up 2 bases; unmatched junction bases: 5. From germline, CDR1 is MNHEY and CDR2 SMNVEV (reference sequence). The CDR3 is CASSLGSGLNTGELFF. The CDR3 DNA sequence: TGTGCCAGCAGTTTAGGTAGCGGGTTAAACACCGGGGAGCTGTTTTTT.

This clonotype was picked up many times. V and J are TRBV12-3 or TRBV12-4 and TRBJ1-5, with D hard to call. CDR3 length: 13 amino acids. V was cut by 5 bases and J by 5 bases, with 10 bases left in between. For the CDR3, the DNA is TGTGCCAGCAGTCGAAGGAGCGATCAGCCCCAGCATTTT. It yields the protein CASSRRSDQPQHF.

This clonotype was seen ten or more times. The J gene is TRBJ2-4, the V gene TRBV28; weak D call: TRBD2 (5 bases). Germline values: CDR1 MDHEN, CDR2 SYDVKM. The length of the CDR3 is 16 residues. V dropped 5 bases and J dropped 0 bases, with 14 bases sitting between them. CDR3 sequence reads: CASSDNLATAKNIQYF. CDR3 DNA sequence: TGTGCCAGCAGTGACAACTTAGCGACAGCCAAAAACATTCAGTACTTC.

This clonotype was observed many times. The chain recombines TRBV20-1 with TRBJ2-3, with D tentatively TRBD1 (6 bases). The germline V gene has CDR1 DFQATT and CDR2 SNEGSKA (reference sequence). Trimming took off 5 bases at V and 1 base at J, with 13 bases between the two ends. The CDR3 is made up of 14 amino acids. In DNA, the CDR3 is TGCAGTGCTCGGAACAGGGTCCGCACAGATACGCAGTATTTT. Translated, it gives CSARNRVRTDTQYF.

The gene calls are TRBV19 and TRBJ2-1; the match to TRBD2 covers 7 bases. V shed 3 bases and J 6 bases; nucleotides not matched to a gene: 17. Germline V gene data show CDR1 as LNHDA and CDR2 as SQIVND (reference sequence). There are 18 residues in the CDR3. The CDR3 DNA reads TGTGCCAGTAGTATTCGATTCTTTAGGACTAGGGCTGTCAATGAGCAGTTCTTC. This codes for CASSIRFFRTRAVNEQFF. Supplemented by reference TRBV19 and TRBJ2-1, the full variable domain reads DGGITQSPKYLFRKEGQNVTLSCEQNLNHDAMYWYRQDPGQGLRLIYYSQIVNDFQKGDIAEGYSVSREKKESFPLTVTSAQKNPTAFYLCASSIRFFRTRAVNEQFFGPGTRLTVL.

This clonotype ranks as medium-sized (0.01 to 0.1%). The chain carries TRBV24-1 and TRBJ1-2; D ambiguous. CDR1 KGHDR and CDR2 SFDVKD come from the germline V gene. The CDR3 loop spans 14 amino acids. Trimming took off 3 bases at V and 5 bases at J, with 12 bases between the two ends. The DNA of the CDR3 is TGTGCCACCAGTGATGCCTCCCGACCTTATGGCTACACCTTC. As protein: CATSDASRPYGYTF.

At least ten counts were recorded for this clonotype. V is TRBV2 and J is TRBJ2-3; TRBD2 might be the D (6 bases). V was trimmed by 7 bases and J by 2 bases, leaving 16 bases between them. Looked up from germline, CDR1 is SNHLY and CDR2 is FYNNEI. The CDR3 runs 15 residues. This chain's CDR3 is CASKIRDFSTDTQYF. The CDR3 DNA sequence: TGTGCCAGCAAAATCCGGGACTTCTCCACAGATACGCAGTATTTT.

Many counts were recorded for this clonotype. The CDR3: CSVSGLAGGLGETQYF. The CDR3 DNA is TGCAGCGTTTCGGGACTAGCGGGAGGGTTGGGAGAGACCCAGTACTTC. The chain carries TRBV29-1 and TRBJ2-5; 16 bases are a match to TRBD2. Germline loops: CDR1 SQVTM, CDR2 ANQGSEA. The CDR3 is 16 residues long. Trimming at V came to 5 bases and at J to 4 bases, leaving 7 bases not matched to a gene.

This clonotype appeared many times. The gene calls are TRBV18 and TRBJ2-3, with unresolved D. From germline, CDR1 is KGHSH and CDR2 LQKENI. V was pared by 5 bases and J by 11 bases, with 8 bases between. This CDR3 has 10 residues. Here the CDR3 reads CASSGFMQYF. CDR3 in DNA: TGTGCCAGCTCAGGGTTCATGCAGTATTTT.

In this sample, this clonotype turned up many times. The chain carries TRBV6-2 or TRBV6-3 and TRBJ2-1; 12 nucleotides agree with TRBD2. Germline trimming cut 2 bases from V and 8 bases from J; bases unmatched to any gene: 13. The CDR3 length is 18 residues. CDR1 and CDR2 (germline): MNHEY, SVGEGT. As DNA, the CDR3 is TGTGCCAGCAGTTACCCGACTAGCGGGAGCGCCTCGGGCTATGAGCAGTTCTTC. This gives the protein CASSYPTSGSASGYEQFF.

This clonotype has a count of ten or more. The chain joins TRBV7-2 to TRBJ2-3; maybe TRBD2 (5 bases). V was cut by 1 base and J by 8 bases, with 25 bases left in between. In germline, CDR1 is SGHTA, CDR2 FQGNSA. This CDR3 contains 18 residues. This CDR3 reads CASSLGSRLLGKLATQYF. CDR3 nucleotide sequence: TGTGCCAGCAGCTTAGGGTCAAGGTTGCTCGGGAAATTAGCTACGCAGTATTTT.

This clonotype was picked up a small number of times. The rearrangement joins TRBV7-2 to TRBJ2-3; 7 nucleotides match TRBD2. This CDR3 has 14 residues. In germline, CDR1 is SGHTA, CDR2 FQGNSA. V shed 5 bases and J 6 bases; nucleotides not matched to a gene: 8. The CDR3 DNA is TGTGCCAGCAGCCCACGACTAGCTTCTGATACGCAGTATTTT. Protein: CASSPRLASDTQYF.

This clonotype was found many times. This chain joins TRBV11-2 and TRBJ1-5; D ambiguous. The CDR3 covers 13 residues. V was trimmed by 0 bases and J by 5 bases, leaving 5 bases between them. In germline, CDR1 is SGHAT, CDR2 FQNNGV. The CDR3 here is CASSLERDQPQHF. CDR3 nucleotides: TGTGCCAGCAGCTTAGAAAGAGATCAGCCCCAGCATTTT.

J is TRBJ2-7 and V is TRBV6-2 or TRBV6-3; the match to TRBD2 covers 10 bases. The CDR3 is 15 residues long. Unmatched junction bases numbered 11, after V lost 6 bases and J lost 6 bases. Germline values: CDR1 MNHEY, CDR2 SVGEGT. CDR3 sequence (DNA): TGTGCCAGCAGCAATCCACTAGCGGGAATCGGCGAGCAGTACTTC. This encodes CASSNPLAGIGEQYF.

Many counts were recorded for this clonotype. The chain uses TRBV7-2 and TRBJ2-5; D is uncertain. Trimming pared 2 bases from V and 4 bases from J, leaving 17 bases between. CDR1 is SGHTA and CDR2 is FQGNSA in the germline V gene. This CDR3 spans 16 amino acids. The CDR3 spells CASSLFGQTVGETQYF. Written as DNA, the CDR3 is TGTGCCAGCAGCTTATTCGGTCAGACTGTGGGAGAGACCCAGTACTTC.

This clonotype was recorded many times. The gene calls are TRBV27 and TRBJ2-7, with 9 nucleotides matching TRBD1. Germline assignment: CDR1 MNHEY and CDR2 SMNVEV (reference sequence). The CDR3 spans 15 residues. The junction had 8 bases not matched to a gene; V was cut back by 6 bases and J by 2 bases. Here the CDR3 reads CASSPRGTGTYEQYF. CDR3 nucleotide sequence: TGTGCCAGCAGCCCGAGGGGGACAGGGACCTACGAGCAGTACTTC.

In its sample, this clonotype was seen many times. The chain combines TRBV4-1 with TRBJ2-1, with 7 positions matching TRBD2. J was trimmed by 7 bases and V by 1 base; bases with no gene match: 13. The germline CDR1 and CDR2 sequences are MGHRA and YSYEKL. The CDR3 contains 17 residues. The CDR3 region is CASSQGALGGRRNEQFF. The CDR3 coding sequence is TGCGCCAGCAGCCAAGGGGCCTTGGGCGGGAGAAGGAATGAGCAGTTCTTC.

This clonotype was seen at least ten times. DNA of the CDR3: TGTGCCAGCAGCACCGCGGGCAGGCCCTACGAGCAGTACTTC. It specifies CASSTAGRPYEQYF. The V gene is TRBV21-1, the J gene TRBJ2-7; the D call TRBD1 from the table was never checked on the DNA. TRBV21-1 corresponds to a pseudogene. This CDR3 has 14 residues.

The rearrangement links TRBV6-5 to TRBJ2-1; D is possibly TRBD1 (5 bases). The CDR3 length is 14 residues. Trimming pared 5 bases from V and 4 bases from J, leaving 12 bases between. Germline V gives CDR1 MNHEY, CDR2 SVGAGI. The DNA of the CDR3 is TGTGCCAGCAGTCTTGGACGGACATACAATGAGCAGTTCTTC. Translating it yields CASSLGRTYNEQFF.

The table lists this clonotype with many counts. The CDR3 reads CASSRTGTQYF. The CDR3 nucleotides read TGTGCCAGCAGCAGGACGGGGACCCAGTACTTC. This chain links TRBV5-6 with TRBJ2-5; no clear D gene. CDR3 length: 11 amino acids. The ends were cut back, 4 bases at V and 7 bases at J, with 8 bases in the middle. The germline V gene encodes CDR1 SGHDT and CDR2 YYEEEE.